This T cell receptor (beta chain) derives from a study of T cell responses to AZD1222 COVID-19 vaccine. Study results and caveats: Only six AZD1222 recipients tested seropositive at baseline. Repertoires were sampled only after the peak T cell response. Females outnumbered males among donors, who were mostly white British; clonal diversity was possibly underestimated.

V lost 1 base and J lost 6; bases outside the gene matches: 2. Germline V CDR1 and CDR2: PRHDT, FYEKMQ (reference sequence). This CDR3 spans 14 amino acids. Regarding this clone: Its antigen is unidentified.

Assay: immunoSEQ multiplex PCR; the TCRdb copy retains only in-frame clones and omits some. Of 100,000 to 150,000 clones listed, roughly 90% were seen once; the top ten hold roughly 1.7%. The TCR originated in an adult in good health. J is TRBJ2-1 and V is TRBV13; 8 nucleotides line up with TRBD2. The input for sequencing was peripheral blood, taken on day 0 of AZD1222 vaccination. For the CDR3, the DNA is TGTGCCAGCAGCTTAGCGGGGGGGTTCAATGAGCAGTTCTTC. It encodes CASSLAGGFNEQFF.